The 5 T cell receptor beta chains given below trace back to one sample, sequenced in a study of blood T cells in healthy people across ages (dated by TCRdb to 2014 to 2015). Libraries were constructed by 5' RACE. The instrument given in TCRdb is Illumina HiSeq 2500. A second PCR of about 7 to 12 cycles was run with a J-beta primer mix and a sample-barcoded 5' primer. In TCRdb, the public reads were trimmed at Q25 with fastp and aligned with MiXCR, with productive beta chains retained. Rows are unified per CDR3 protein, each entry keeping the most common DNA and genes. Across this sample there are about 1.6 million distinct CDR3 sequences, with 34% seen only once. Approximately 10% of the sample goes to the ten largest clones. Sequences were obtained from blood. Source of these receptors: a woman younger than 45 in good health.

There are many counts of this clonotype. This chain links TRBV9 with TRBJ2-5, with 11 positions matching TRBD2. V was pared by 0 bases and J by 8 bases, with 3 bases of the junction left unmatched. Per the germline V gene, CDR1 is SGDLS and CDR2 is YYNGEE. This CDR3 has 14 amino acids. CDR3 in amino acids: CASSVATSGSTQYF. The CDR3 DNA reads as TGTGCCAGCAGCGTAGCTACTAGCGGGAGCACCCAGTACTTC.

This clonotype showed up just a few times. This chain links TRBV20-1 with TRBJ1-1; D gene unclear. V was shortened by 0 bases and J by 6 bases, with 14 bases between the two germline ends. Germline CDR1 reads DFQATT; CDR2 reads SNEGSKA (reference sequence). The CDR3 covers 14 residues. Written as DNA, the CDR3 is TGCAGTGCTAGAGAATCCCTTGGGAAGCCTGAAGCTTTCTTT. Amino acids: CSARESLGKPEAFF.

This clonotype was detected only a few times. This chain uses TRBV5-1 with TRBJ2-3; TRBD2 might be the D (5 bases). V gave up 7 bases and J gave up 4 bases, with 16 bases separating them. The CDR3 runs 14 residues. CDR1 is SGHRS and CDR2 is YFSETQ in the germline V gene. Written as DNA, the CDR3 is TGCGCCAGCCACTTCGAGGGCCCTTCAGATACGCAGTATTTT. As protein: CASHFEGPSDTQYF.

This clonotype has just a few counts. The rearrangement joins TRBV6-1 to TRBJ2-3; the D gene is possibly TRBD1 (5 bases). V was trimmed by 5 bases and J by 2 bases, leaving 11 bases between them. This CDR3 has 14 amino acids. In germline, CDR1 is MNHNS, CDR2 SASEGT. The CDR3 is CASSPRVVTDTQYF. CDR3 nucleotide sequence: TGTGCCAGCAGTCCCAGGGTGGTCACAGATACGCAGTATTTT.

V usage is TRBV6-1 and J usage is TRBJ1-1; D remains unclear. The CDR3 consists of 11 residues. Trimming cost V 1 base and J 7 bases, with 4 bases left between them. CDR1 and CDR2 from the germline V gene are MNHNS and SASEGT. CDR3 DNA: TGTGCCAGCAGTGAAGTTGGTGAAGCTTTCTTT. It encodes CASSEVGEAFF.